These 31 T cell receptor beta chains were all obtained from the same sample, sequenced in a study of T cell responses to AZD1222 COVID-19 vaccine. Profiling relied on immunoSEQ multiplex PCR, and the TCRdb table lists in-frame clones only, not all of them. The sample has roughly 92,000 clones, approximately 91% seen once. This sample comprised peripheral blood, obtained 28 days after the second AZD1222 dose. These receptors were collected from an adult who received the AZD1222 COVID-19 vaccine.

The V gene is TRBV7-9, the J gene TRBJ2-7, with D uncertain. Trimming shortened V by 4 bases and J by 7 bases, and 11 bases separated the two germline ends. Germline loops: CDR1 SEHNR, CDR2 FQNEAQ (reference sequence). This CDR3 spans 12 amino acids. The CDR3 DNA is TGTGCCAGCAGCTCCCGGACCTGGGAGCAGTACTTC. Protein sequence: CASSSRTWEQYF.

The genes are TRBV18 and TRBJ2-1; D gene uncertain. Germline V lookup: CDR1 KGHSH, CDR2 LQKENI. V dropped 6 bases and J dropped 6 bases, with 12 bases sitting between them. CDR3 length: 13 residues. The CDR3 here is CASSIGITNEQFF. The CDR3 DNA is TGTGCCAGCTCCATAGGGATCACCAATGAGCAGTTCTTC.

The V call is TRBV7-3, the J call TRBJ2-2, with unresolved D. The CDR3 sequence is 15 residues long. Looked up from germline, CDR1 is SGHTA and CDR2 is FQGTGA. The ends were cut back, 1 base at V and 1 base at J, with 7 bases in the middle. CDR3 sequence reads: CASSLKSQNTGELFF. CDR3 in DNA: TGTGCCAGCAGCTTAAAATCACAGAACACCGGGGAGCTGTTTTTT.

The rearrangement uses TRBV6-5 and TRBJ2-7, with a weak D call TRBD2 (5 bases). The ends were cut back, 7 bases at V and 3 bases at J, with 16 bases in the middle. The CDR3 runs 14 residues. Per germline, CDR1 MNHEY and CDR2 SVGAGI. The CDR3 bases are TGTGCCAGCACCCCGGAGGCAGGCTTCTACGAGCAGTACTTC. Its translation is CASTPEAGFYEQYF.

The J gene is TRBJ2-7, the V gene TRBV18; 9 bases are a match to TRBD1. Per germline, CDR1 KGHSH and CDR2 LQKENI. The CDR3 length is 13 residues. V shed 6 bases and J 4 bases; nucleotides not matched to a gene: 4. Here the CDR3 reads CASSTGGEYEQYF. For the CDR3, the DNA is TGTGCCAGCTCGACAGGGGGGGAATACGAGCAGTACTTC.

Only one count was recorded for this clone. The V gene is TRBV4-1, the J gene TRBJ2-3; D remains unclear. The CDR3 is 18 amino acids. Germline V gene lookup returns CDR1 MGHRA and CDR2 YSYEKL. V dropped 0 bases and J dropped 0 bases, with 16 bases sitting between them. The DNA of the CDR3 is TGCGCCAGCAGCCAAGATGGGTTCCTTGCAGCTAGCACAGATACGCAGTATTTT. Translated, it gives CASSQDGFLAASTDTQYF.

The V gene is TRBV7-9, the J gene TRBJ1-1; 9 bases map to TRBD1. Germline assignment: CDR1 SEHNR and CDR2 FQNEAQ (reference sequence). CDR3 length: 16 amino acids. V lost 5 bases, J lost 0 bases, and 7 bases stayed unmatched. The CDR3 sequence is CASSRGTGPMNTEAFF. In DNA form, the CDR3 reads TGTGCCAGCAGCCGAGGGACAGGGCCAATGAACACTGAAGCTTTCTTT.

The rearrangement links TRBV15 to TRBJ1-2, with D unclear. Trimming removed 5 bases from V and 5 bases from J, with 15 bases in between. CDR3 length: 14 amino acids. CDR1 and CDR2 from the germline V gene are LNHNV and YYDKDF (reference sequence). CDR3 sequence reads: CATSFLRSEYGYTF. As DNA, the CDR3 is TGTGCCACCAGCTTCCTTCGTTCGGAGTATGGCTACACCTTC.

The rearrangement uses TRBV11-2 and TRBJ2-2; D unresolved. V dropped 6 bases and J dropped 9 bases, with 8 bases sitting between them. This CDR3 contains 11 residues. Germline CDR1 is SGHAT and CDR2 is FQNNGV. CDR3 coding DNA: TGTGCCAGCAGATCCTACCGGGAGCTGTTTTTT. Protein: CASRSYRELFF. Full variable domain (rest looked up from reference TRBV11-2 and TRBJ2-2): EAGVAQSPRYKIIEKRQSVAFWCNPISGHATLYWYQQILGQGPKLLIQFQNNGVVDDSQLPKDRFSAERLKGVDSTLKIQPAKLEDSAVYLCASRSYRELFFGEGSRLTVL.

The rearrangement joins TRBV2 to TRBJ2-7; TRBD1 agrees at 9 bases. Germline V gene lookup returns CDR1 SNHLY and CDR2 FYNNEI. The V gene end was trimmed by 5 bases and the J gene end by 6 bases; junction bases not matched to a gene: 5. CDR3 length equals 13 residues. In nucleotides, the CDR3 is TGTGCCAGCAGTTCACAGGGGGCTTCCGAGCAGTACTTC. Its translation is CASSSQGASEQYF.

The gene calls are TRBV6-5 and TRBJ2-2; D possibly uses TRBD1 or TRBD2 (5 bases each). CDR1 is MNHEY, CDR2 SVGAGI, per germline. This CDR3 is built from 14 residues. Trimming removed 6 bases from V and 6 bases from J, with 14 bases in between. CDR3 amino acids: CASSRDLPPGELFF. DNA for the CDR3: TGTGCCAGCAGCCGGGACCTACCCCCCGGGGAGCTGTTTTTT.

The rearrangement links TRBV3-1 (or the pseudogene TRBV3-2) to TRBJ2-5; no reliable D call. The CDR3 extends over 11 amino acids. Germline CDR1 reads LGHDT; CDR2 reads YNNKEL (reference sequence). Trimming cost V 5 bases and J 7 bases, with 8 bases left between them. The CDR3, as DNA: TGTGCCAGCAGCTCCCTAAGGACCCAGTACTTC. Protein sequence: CASSSLRTQYF.

J is TRBJ1-3 and V is TRBV12-5; D not certain. In germline, CDR1 is LGHNT, CDR2 FRNRAP. The CDR3 has 13 residues. Trimming removed 4 bases from V and 2 bases from J, with 6 bases in between. CDR3 DNA: TGTGCTAGTGGTTCCGGGGCTGGAAACACCATATATTTT. This gives the protein CASGSGAGNTIYF. Filled out from reference TRBV12-5 and TRBJ1-3, the complete variable domain reads DARVTQTPRHKVTEMGQEVTMRCQPILGHNTVFWYRQTMMQGLELLAYFRNRAPLDDSGMPKDRFSAEMPDATLATLKIQPSEPRDSAVYFCASGSGAGNTIYFGEGSWLTVV.

The V and J genes are TRBV23-1 and TRBJ1-6, with 7 bases aligning to TRBD1. TRBV23-1 is an ORF; its function is uncertain. The CDR3 sequence is 16 residues long. J gave up 9 bases and V 4 bases, and 12 bases lay outside the gene matches. CDR3 protein: CASSPYGQGVGSPLHF. The CDR3 DNA reads TGCGCCAGCAGTCCGTACGGCCAGGGGGTAGGTTCACCCCTCCACTTT.

The genes are TRBV5-1 and TRBJ2-1; possibly TRBD1 or TRBD2 for D (7 bases each). Germline V CDR1 and CDR2: SGHRS, YFSETQ. Deletions cut 4 bases from V and 4 bases from J, with 15 bases between. The CDR3 has 15 residues. The CDR3 protein is CASSPGGGQYNEQFF. The CDR3 DNA sequence: TGCGCCAGCAGCCCAGGGGGGGGACAGTACAATGAGCAGTTCTTC.

About this clone: Other nucleotide sequences in the sample specify the same CDR3. The CDR3, as DNA: TGTGCCAGCAGCGGACAGGGTTACGAGCAGTACTTC. It yields the protein CASSGQGYEQYF. The chain links TRBV2 to TRBJ2-7, with 8 nucleotides matching TRBD1. Trimming cost V 6 bases and J 4 bases; bases outside gene matches: 2. The CDR3 is made up of 12 amino acids. The V gene's germline CDR1 is SNHLY and CDR2 FYNNEI. Looking up the rest from reference TRBV2 and TRBJ2-7 gives the full variable domain: EPEVTQTPSHQVTQMGQEVILRCVPISNHLYFYWYRQILGQKVEFLVSFYNNEISEKSEIFDDQFSVERPDGSNFTLKIRSTKLEDSAMYFCASSGQGYEQYFGPGTRLTVT.

The V and J genes are TRBV24-1 and TRBJ2-1; D is undetermined. The CDR3 totals 13 residues. V was pared by 3 bases and J by 8 bases, with 10 bases between. The germline gives CDR1 KGHDR, CDR2 SFDVKD. The CDR3 sequence is CATSDPQVDEQFF. CDR3 nucleotide sequence: TGTGCCACCAGTGATCCCCAGGTTGATGAGCAGTTCTTC.

This clone appeared a few times. V is TRBV30 and J is TRBJ1-4; 7 nucleotides agree with TRBD1. V gave up 2 bases and J gave up 3 bases; unmatched junction bases: 3. The CDR3 is 14 amino acids. The V gene's germline CDR1 is GTSNPN and CDR2 SVGIG (reference sequence). This CDR3 is CAWSLGQPNEKLFF. DNA for the CDR3: TGTGCCTGGAGTTTGGGACAGCCTAATGAAAAACTGTTTTTT.

This rearrangement joins TRBV5-1 to TRBJ2-1; 7 nucleotides agree with TRBD1. This CDR3 spans 13 amino acids. V lost 3 bases and J lost 9; bases outside the gene matches: 6. Germline assignment: CDR1 SGHRS and CDR2 YFSETQ. This CDR3 reads CASSSQGSGEQFF. The CDR3, as DNA: TGCGCCAGCAGCTCACAGGGGTCCGGTGAGCAGTTCTTC.

The chain has TRBV5-1 and TRBJ2-6; TRBD1 might be the D (5 bases). This CDR3 contains 14 residues. V gave up 9 bases and J gave up 2 bases, with 12 bases separating them. Germline V gene sequence: CDR1 SGHRS, CDR2 YFSETQ. CDR3 DNA sequence: TGCGCCACAAAAGGGGCCCCTGGGGCCAACGTCCTGACTTTC. Protein: CATKGAPGANVLTF.

This clone was observed a single time. The chain couples TRBV2 to TRBJ2-7, with TRBD1 identical over 10 bases. V dropped 2 bases and J dropped 3; count of bases not matched to a gene: 4. The CDR3 length is 15 residues. Germline V gene data show CDR1 as SNHLY and CDR2 as FYNNEI. Here the CDR3 reads CASSERTGGNYEQYF. As DNA, the CDR3 is TGTGCCAGCAGTGAAAGGACAGGGGGTAACTACGAGCAGTACTTC. Drawing the rest from reference TRBV2 and TRBJ2-7, the complete variable domain is EPEVTQTPSHQVTQMGQEVILRCVPISNHLYFYWYRQILGQKVEFLVSFYNNEISEKSEIFDDQFSVERPDGSNFTLKIRSTKLEDSAMYFCASSERTGGNYEQYFGPGTRLTVT.

V gene TRBV4-2 combines with J gene TRBJ1-1; D call uncertain. The CDR3 has 14 amino acids. V gave up 3 bases and J gave up 0 bases, with 8 bases separating them. Germline values: CDR1 LGHNA, CDR2 YNFKEQ. DNA for the CDR3: TGTGCCAGCAGCCATGGACTGATGAACACTGAAGCTTTCTTT. Encoded protein: CASSHGLMNTEAFF.

The chain carries TRBV6-5 and TRBJ2-2; no clear D. Trimming cost V 6 bases and J 1 base, with 12 bases left between them. The CDR3 has 15 residues. The germline CDR1 and CDR2 sequences are MNHEY and SVGAGI. CDR3: CASSKLIMNTGELFF. CDR3 nucleotides: TGTGCCAGCAGCAAACTAATAATGAACACCGGGGAGCTGTTTTTT.

The chain uses TRBV30 and TRBJ2-7, with 8 bases fitting TRBD1. Germline-derived CDR1 and CDR2 are GTSNPN and SVGIG (reference sequence). Trimming cost V 1 base and J 9 bases; bases outside gene matches: 5. This CDR3 is built from 12 residues. This CDR3 reads CAWSETGTGQYF. CDR3 nucleotide sequence: TGTGCCTGGAGTGAGACCGGGACAGGGCAGTACTTC.

This clone is a singleton in its sample. V gene TRBV2 combines with J gene TRBJ1-1; D possibly corresponds to TRBD1 (6 bases). The CDR3 has 15 residues. Trimming pared 4 bases from V and 2 bases from J, leaving 14 bases between. Germline V gene data show CDR1 as SNHLY and CDR2 as FYNNEI. The CDR3 DNA is TGTGCCAGCAGTGCGGACAGCCGGCGCAACACTGAAGCTTTCTTT. It yields the protein CASSADSRRNTEAFF.

The chain couples TRBV6-5 to TRBJ1-1, with D unresolved. The V gene's germline CDR1 is MNHEY and CDR2 SVGAGI. The CDR3 has 15 amino acids. Trimming shortened V by 3 bases and J by 0 bases, and 11 bases separated the two germline ends. This CDR3 reads CASSYGSSMNTEAFF. The CDR3 DNA sequence: TGTGCCAGCAGTTATGGGTCCAGTATGAACACTGAAGCTTTCTTT.

V gene TRBV5-1 combines with J gene TRBJ2-1, with 7 bases fitting TRBD1. Trimming removed 3 bases from V and 0 bases from J; junction bases left unmatched: 9. Germline V gives CDR1 SGHRS, CDR2 YFSETQ. The CDR3 runs to 17 residues. The DNA for the CDR3 is TGCGCCAGCAGCTCACAACCACAGGGGTACTCCTACAATGAGCAGTTCTTC. Translation gives CASSSQPQGYSYNEQFF.

The chain is built from TRBV11-2 and TRBJ2-1, with TRBD1 matching over 7 bases. CDR1 is SGHAT, CDR2 FQNNGV, per germline. Trimming at V came to 5 bases and at J to 3 bases, leaving 4 bases not matched to a gene. The CDR3 has 14 amino acids. This CDR3 is CASSVDRIYNEQFF. CDR3 nucleotide sequence: TGTGCCAGCAGCGTGGACAGGATCTACAATGAGCAGTTCTTC.

The chain has TRBV5-5 and TRBJ1-2; weak D call: TRBD1 (5 bases). The ends were cut back, 0 bases at V and 2 bases at J, with 14 bases in the middle. The CDR3 loop spans 16 amino acids. Germline CDR1 SGHKS, CDR2 YYEKEE (reference sequence). CDR3 nucleotide sequence: TGTGCCAGCAGCTTGGCGTCCGGGACGGCCAACTATGGCTACACCTTC. The encoded protein is CASSLASGTANYGYTF.

This rearrangement joins TRBV19 to TRBJ1-2; tentatively, D is TRBD1 (5 bases). The CDR3 is made up of 12 amino acids. The germline CDR1 and CDR2 sequences are LNHDA and SQIVND (reference sequence). The ends were cut back, 5 bases at V and 4 bases at J, with 8 bases in the middle. The CDR3 loop is CASSGGTYGYTF. The CDR3 bases are TGTGCCAGTAGTGGGGGTACCTATGGCTACACCTTC. Supplemented by reference TRBV19 and TRBJ1-2, the full variable domain reads DGGITQSPKYLFRKEGQNVTLSCEQNLNHDAMYWYRQDPGQGLRLIYYSQIVNDFQKGDIAEGYSVSREKKESFPLTVTSAQKNPTAFYLCASSGGTYGYTFGSGTRLTVV.

The chain is built from TRBV9 and TRBJ2-1; no definite D call. The CDR3 spans 13 residues. Trimming removed 3 bases at V and 5 bases at J, with 9 bases between. Germline V gene sequence: CDR1 SGDLS, CDR2 YYNGEE. The DNA of the CDR3 is TGTGCCAGCAGCGCCAATTCCAACAATGAGCAGTTCTTC. Its protein is CASSANSNNEQFF.